Below, 11 T cell receptor beta chains from the same sample are listed, as sequenced in a study of T cells in Graves' hyperthyroidism and ophthalmopathy. Authors of the study amplified TCR beta CDR3 regions from RNA transcripts. The TCR CDR3 was amplified in a first-round RT-PCR using the HTBI primer set. TCRdb re-called the multiplex PCR reads with MiXCR, one entry per CDR3 protein. The sample records about 210,000 distinct CDR3 sequences, 15% to 20% being singletons. Input material: blood. All receptors come from a man aged 45-65 years with Graves' hyperthyroidism.

The chain uses TRBV5-1 and TRBJ2-1; 7 bases map to TRBD2. In germline, CDR1 is SGHRS, CDR2 YFSETQ. This CDR3 spans 13 amino acids. Trimming took 4 bases from V and 11 from J; bases not matched to a gene: 9. DNA of the CDR3: TGCGCCAGCAGCGCTATGGGGGAGGGCAAGCAGTTCTTC. It codes for CASSAMGEGKQFF. Drawing the rest from reference TRBV5-1 and TRBJ2-1, the complete variable domain is KAGVTQTPRYLIKTRGQQVTLSCSPISGHRSVSWYQQTPGQGLQFLFEYFSETQRNKGNFPGRFSGRQFSNSRSEMNVSTLELGDSALYLCASSAMGEGKQFFGPGTRLTVL.

V and J are TRBV6-4 and TRBJ2-2, with TRBD2 as a possible D gene (5 bases). The CDR3 runs 14 residues. Trimming cost V 0 bases and J 3 bases, with 5 bases left between them. Germline loops: CDR1 MRHNA, CDR2 SNTAGT. CDR3 sequence: CASSDSADTGELFF. The CDR3 DNA sequence: TGTGCCAGCAGTGACTCAGCGGACACCGGGGAGCTGTTTTTT.

In this sample, this clonotype turned up a few times. A read error may account for a junction end that differs from germline. The chain employs TRBV14 and TRBJ2-2; TRBD2 matches 12 bases. The CDR3 length is 17 residues. Germline V gene sequence: CDR1 SGHDN, CDR2 FVKESK. DNA for the CDR3: TGTGCCGGCAGCCACCTACTAGCGGGAGGACCCACCGGGGAGCTGTTTTTT. Protein sequence: CAGSHLLAGGPTGELFF.

This clonotype was seen repeatedly, ten times or more. V is TRBV28 and J is TRBJ2-7; 7 positions agree with TRBD1. In germline, CDR1 is MDHEN, CDR2 SYDVKM. Trimming removed 5 bases from V and 3 bases from J; junction bases left unmatched: 10. The CDR3 runs to 15 residues. CDR3: CASSPPGAGGYEQYF. DNA for the CDR3: TGTGCCAGCAGTCCACCTGGGGCAGGGGGCTACGAGCAGTACTTC.

This clonotype showed up many times. This rearrangement joins TRBV20-1 to TRBJ2-7; D tentatively reads TRBD1 or TRBD2 (5 bases each). CDR1 and CDR2 (germline): DFQATT, SNEGSKA (reference sequence). Deletions cut 0 bases from V and 3 bases from J, with 15 bases between. This CDR3 has 15 residues. CDR3 sequence (DNA): TGCAGTGCTAGAGATAGGGGTGGGACGGTCTACGAGCAGTACTTC. Residues: CSARDRGGTVYEQYF.

This clonotype occurred a few times. The chain employs TRBV29-1 and TRBJ2-3; 9 bases match TRBD1. V shed 6 bases and J 6 bases; nucleotides not matched to a gene: 7. The CDR3 has 13 amino acids. The germline gives CDR1 SQVTM, CDR2 ANQGSEA. For the CDR3, the DNA is TGCAGCGTAAACAGGGGGCTTGGTGATACGCAGTATTTT. Its protein product is CSVNRGLGDTQYF.

The CDR3 DNA is TGCAGTGCTAGAGGACAGGGTGGAGCTGGAAACACCATATATTTT. This translates into CSARGQGGAGNTIYF. V and J are TRBV20-1 and TRBJ1-3, with 7 bases aligning to TRBD1. The junction had 5 bases not matched to a gene; V was cut back by 1 base and J by 2 bases. This CDR3 has 15 amino acids. Germline CDR1 is DFQATT and CDR2 is SNEGSKA (reference sequence).

This clonotype was seen at least ten times. The rearrangement joins TRBV11-2 to TRBJ2-1, with a tentative D call TRBD1 (5 bases). There are 15 residues in the CDR3. Between the trimmed V and J ends, which lost 4 bases and 0 bases, there was a span of 10 bases. Germline V gene data show CDR1 as SGHAT and CDR2 as FQNNGV. The CDR3: CASSSLGPSYNEQFF. DNA of the CDR3: TGTGCCAGCAGCTCGCTGGGGCCCTCCTACAATGAGCAGTTCTTC. Together with reference TRBV11-2 and TRBJ2-1, the CDR3 gives the full variable domain: EAGVAQSPRYKIIEKRQSVAFWCNPISGHATLYWYQQILGQGPKLLIQFQNNGVVDDSQLPKDRFSAERLKGVDSTLKIQPAKLEDSAVYLCASSSLGPSYNEQFFGPGTRLTVL.

The sample holds a few counts of this clonotype. The chain joins TRBV7-6 to TRBJ2-7; 8 nucleotides line up with TRBD2. CDR1 and CDR2 from the germline V gene are SGHVS and FNYEAQ. Unmatched junction bases numbered 7, after V lost 4 bases and J lost 2 bases. The CDR3 has 15 amino acids. CDR3 nucleotide sequence: TGTGCCAGCAGCTCCTCCCCGGGACTAGCCTACGAGCAGTACTTC. Translating gives CASSSSPGLAYEQYF. Using reference TRBV7-6 and TRBJ2-7 for the parts outside the CDR3, the full variable domain is GAGVSQSPRYKVTKRGQDVALRCDPISGHVSLYWYRQALGQGPEFLTYFNYEAQQDKSGLPNDRFSAERPEGSISTLTIQRTEQRDSAMYRCASSSSPGLAYEQYFGPGTRLTVT.

The chain carries TRBV19 and TRBJ2-5; D perhaps matches TRBD1 (6 bases). V was clipped by 4 bases and J by 7 bases, with 16 bases between them. CDR1 and CDR2 (germline): LNHDA, SQIVND (reference sequence). CDR3 length equals 14 residues. DNA for the CDR3: TGTGCCAGTAGTACGGGCCAGGGGAAAGGGACCCAGTACTTC. Translation: CASSTGQGKGTQYF.

Regarding this clonotype: A much larger clone differs from this one at a single base, so this may be a read error. The chain employs TRBV6-1 and TRBJ1-2; D call uncertain. CDR1 and CDR2 from the germline V gene are MNHNS and SASEGT. This CDR3 region has 13 residues. Trimming took 2 bases from V and 0 from J, leaving 4 bases between them. The CDR3 loop reads CASSELANYGYTF. DNA of the CDR3: TGTGCCAGCAGTGAACTGGCTAACTATGGCTACACCTTC.